This entry is about one T cell receptor (beta chain). The clone's antigen remains unknown. The input lacks base qualities; no much larger clone sits a single base away. The data belong to a study of T-cell memory formation after mild COVID-19 (dated by TCRdb to the early 2020s). As for the study more broadly: Most TCR sequence clusters were specific to one of the two donors. In two donors, T-cell clones that expanded and contracted after mild COVID-19 were tracked by sequencing TCRalpha and TCRbeta repertoires over time. Two young, previously healthy adult volunteers, one female and one male, were included in the cohort. Broader findings and caveats from the paper: Some responding clones were found in pre-infection memory, which suggests that pre-existing cross-reactive memory T cells took part in the SARS-CoV-2 response. Clones that contracted from day 15 to 85 showed balanced CD4/CD8 phenotypes, whereas a second wave of clones that expanded from day 15 to 37 leaned towards CD4+. Only two mild cases were covered in the study, and larger cohorts including severe cases with pre-infection samples were considered necessary. SARS-CoV-2 specificity was not confirmed for the second-wave clones peaking on day 37. Contracting CD4+ clones appeared mostly in the CM and EM memory subsets, whereas CD8+ clones were enriched in EMRA.

The CDR3 covers 15 residues, taking in both the cysteine and the phenylalanine. The only DNA kept is the CDR3, 45 bases in frame from the first base. For this chain, trimming is 5 bases at the V end and 4 bases at the J end, and the number of junction bases without a gene match is 5. Sequences LNHDA (CDR1) and SQIVND (CDR2) are obtained from the germline V gene (reference sequence). PBMCs were isolated by Ficoll-Paque density gradient centrifugation. Sequenced using an Illumina NovaSeq 6000. cDNA libraries for TCRalpha and TCRbeta were prepared by 5'RACE using constant-segment primers, with sample barcodes and unique molecular identifiers added. RNA was extracted from every sample with Trizol reagent. Library amplification was performed in two PCR steps, and a second sample barcode and Illumina TruSeq adapters were introduced in the second step. Sequencing of libraries was performed on an Illumina NovaSeq with 2 x 150 bp paired-end reads. On the study's bioinformatics: Demultiplexing of reads and collapsing into UMI-guided consensus sequences were performed with migec v1.2.7. Using mixcr v2.1.11, UMI consensuses were aligned to TRA and TRB V and J templates and then assembled into clonotypes. Clonotypes were classified as expanded or contracted when called significant by both edgeR and NoisET, with noise models trained on biological replicates. For edgeR calls, the cutoffs were a false discovery rate-adjusted p below 0.01 and a log2 fold-change threshold of 1. As an exploratory analysis of dynamics, max-normalized trajectories of the 1000 most abundant clonotypes were examined with PCA combined with hierarchical clustering. Separately sequenced CD4+ and CD8+ repertoires were used to assign the CD4 or CD8 phenotype of responding clones. TCRdb reprocessed the public reads (quality trimming at Q25 with fastp, clone calling with MiXCR) and kept in-frame beta chains. Each record represents a unique CDR3 protein, reported with the most common genes and DNA among its rows. TCRdb, rather than the study authors, made the V and J calls. The sample table holds about 350,000 distinct CDR3 sequences, of which approximately 14% were seen once. About a fifth of the sample goes to the ten largest clones.

Source material: PBMCs or a T cell subset sorted from them (not recorded which). The rearrangement joined TRBV19 to TRBJ2-2, with 9 junctional bases fitting TRBD1. This TCR came from a man aged 18-30 years who had mild COVID-19 (a few samples of this study predate the infection). The sample titles of this study are shuffled in the database, so cell type and time point are left out; the donor was told from shared clones. The CDR3 sequence is CASSQTGGVTGELFF. The nucleotides are TGTGCCAGTAGTCAGACAGGGGGGGTCACCGGGGAGCTGTTTTTT.